This T cell receptor beta chain was identified during a study of T cell changes during pregnancy in multiple sclerosis. Clones were read by immunoSEQ multiplex PCR, and TCRdb kept only the in-frame ones, dropping some. This table holds fewer than 100,000 clones, about 89% found once. This CDR3 is 13 amino acids long. V lost 3 bases, J lost 5 bases, and 10 bases lay in between. CDR1 is SNHLY, CDR2 FYNNEI, per germline. This TCR was recovered from a female donor with multiple sclerosis, enrolled in a pregnancy study. The genes are TRBV2 and TRBJ1-1; a possible D gene is TRBD1 (6 bases). The sequences come from peripheral blood, collected before pregnancy. The CDR3 nucleotides are TGTGCCAGCAGTGACAGGGGATTGACTGAAGCTTTCTTT. This translates into CASSDRGLTEAFF.